Following are 21 T cell receptor beta chains from one sample sequenced in a study of blood T cell repertoires in COVID-19. Method: immunoSEQ multiplex PCR; TCRdb's copy keeps in-frame clones and lacks some. The data hold 150,000 to 200,000 clones, with approximately 89% observed a single time. Material: PBMCs or T cells enriched from blood (not recorded which). These receptors were taken from a woman aged 18-35 years who had recovered from COVID-19.

CDR3 nucleotide sequence: TGTGTGGACAGGACGGATGAAAAACTGTTTTTT. This sequence encodes CVDRTDEKLFF. The chain uses TRBV21-1 and TRBJ1-4; the D call in the table, TRBD1, was not verified against the DNA. TRBV21-1 is noted as a pseudogene. There are 11 residues in the CDR3.

This clone was seen only once. The gene calls are TRBV19 and TRBJ2-1, with 14 bases that match TRBD2. CDR1 is LNHDA, CDR2 SQIVND, per germline (reference sequence). CDR3 size: 20 residues. V dropped 5 bases and J dropped 0; count of bases not matched to a gene: 12. The CDR3 reads CASSFVRLAGGLYSYNEQFF. CDR3 nucleotide sequence: TGTGCCAGTAGTTTTGTCCGACTAGCGGGGGGGTTGTACTCCTACAATGAGCAGTTCTTC.

V is TRBV24-1 and J is TRBJ2-1, with TRBD2 matching 11 bases. Germline trimming cut 2 bases from V and 5 bases from J; bases unmatched to any gene: 4. The CDR3 runs to 16 residues. The germline V gene encodes CDR1 KGHDR and CDR2 SFDVKD. The CDR3 sequence: CATSDSGGLADNEQFF. The CDR3 DNA follows: TGTGCCACCAGTGATTCTGGGGGACTAGCGGACAATGAGCAGTTCTTC.

The chain uses TRBV28 and TRBJ2-7, with a possible D match to TRBD1 (6 bases). Germline lookup yields CDR1 MDHEN and CDR2 SYDVKM. The CDR3 covers 14 residues. Between the trimmed V and J ends, which lost 2 bases and 2 bases, there was a span of 10 bases. CDR3 region: CASSLEYRAYEQYF. DNA of the CDR3: TGTGCCAGCAGTTTAGAGTACAGGGCCTACGAGCAGTACTTC.

This clone was observed many times. V is TRBV4-1 and J is TRBJ1-2, with a possible D match to TRBD1 (5 bases). The germline V and J ends were trimmed by 0 bases and 4 bases, with 9 bases remaining between them. The CDR3 is 14 amino acids. Looked up from germline, CDR1 is MGHRA and CDR2 is YSYEKL. The CDR3 reads CASSQENRLYGYTF. CDR3 DNA sequence: TGCGCCAGCAGCCAAGAAAACAGGCTCTATGGCTACACCTTC.

This chain uses TRBV5-4 with TRBJ2-1, with D maybe TRBD2 (6 bases). In germline, CDR1 is SGHNT, CDR2 YYREEE (reference sequence). The CDR3 runs to 14 residues. Between the trimmed V and J ends, which lost 3 bases and 8 bases, there was a span of 15 bases. Here the CDR3 reads CASSYSGLRDEQFF. DNA of the CDR3: TGTGCCAGCAGCTATAGCGGTCTCAGGGATGAGCAGTTCTTC.

V and J are TRBV29-1 and TRBJ2-7, with D possibly TRBD2 on 5 matching bases. Between the trimmed V and J ends, which lost 4 bases and 4 bases, there was a span of 11 bases. This CDR3 has 12 amino acids. CDR1 and CDR2 (germline): SQVTM, ANQGSEA. The chain's CDR3 is CSVAASPYEQYF. CDR3 sequence (DNA): TGCAGCGTTGCGGCTAGCCCTTACGAGCAGTACTTC.

The rearrangement uses TRBV2 and TRBJ2-3, with 7 bases matching TRBD1. Germline assignment: CDR1 SNHLY and CDR2 FYNNEI. The CDR3 length is 16 residues. V was pared by 7 bases and J by 0 bases, with 10 bases of the junction left unmatched. CDR3 protein: CASIKYRGISTDTQYF. As DNA, the CDR3 is TGTGCCAGCATTAAATACAGGGGAATTAGCACAGATACGCAGTATTTT.

The CDR3 loop is CSVRTVHEAFF. DNA for the CDR3: TGCAGCGTTCGCACAGTGCATGAAGCTTTCTTT. The chain couples TRBV29-1 to TRBJ1-1; D remains ambiguous. With 5 bases removed from V and 7 bases from J, the gap between germline ends came to 11 bases. Germline values: CDR1 SQVTM, CDR2 ANQGSEA. The CDR3 has 11 amino acids.

The rearrangement links TRBV30 to TRBJ2-1, with 11 bases that match TRBD2. The CDR3 spans 15 residues. Trimming cost V 5 bases and J 3 bases; bases outside gene matches: 6. Germline V gives CDR1 GTSNPN, CDR2 SVGIG (reference sequence). The CDR3 DNA reads as TGTGCCTGGGGGACCGGGACTAGCGGCTACAATGAGCAGTTCTTC. Residues: CAWGTGTSGYNEQFF.

This clone was found once. The J gene is TRBJ2-2, the V gene TRBV3-1 (or the pseudogene TRBV3-2), with 8 bases fitting TRBD1. This CDR3 contains 18 residues. J gave up 0 bases and V 1 base, and 7 bases lay outside the gene matches. Germline assignment: CDR1 LGHDT and CDR2 YNNKEL (reference sequence). The CDR3 nucleotides are TGTGCCAGCAGCCAAGGGACAGGGAACCGGGCGAACACCGGGGAGCTGTTTTTT. Translated: CASSQGTGNRANTGELFF.

The sample holds one count of this clone. The rearrangement joins TRBV7-9 to TRBJ2-5; D gene unclear. The germline gives CDR1 SEHNR, CDR2 FQNEAQ (reference sequence). This CDR3 contains 14 residues. V was shortened by 3 bases and J by 0 bases, with 8 bases between the two germline ends. The CDR3 region has the DNA TGTGCCAGCAGCTTCCCGGGTTACCAAGAGACCCAGTACTTC. Translation gives CASSFPGYQETQYF.

The V gene is TRBV9, the J gene TRBJ2-1; 8 bases are shared with TRBD2. The CDR3 covers 11 residues. After removal of 6 bases from V and 9 bases from J, the junction contained 2 bases not matched to a gene. CDR1 and CDR2 (germline): SGDLS, YYNGEE. The CDR3, as DNA: TGTGCCAGCATCCGGGAGGGTGAGCAGTTCTTC. Translated: CASIREGEQFF.

The CDR3 spells CASSSSGQGDAEAFF. The CDR3 bases are TGTGCCAGCAGCTCTTCAGGACAGGGGGATGCTGAAGCTTTCTTT. The rearrangement links TRBV6-5 to TRBJ1-1; TRBD1 agrees at 10 bases. The CDR3 totals 15 residues. Germline V CDR1 and CDR2: MNHEY, SVGAGI. Trimming cost V 6 bases and J 6 bases; bases outside gene matches: 10.

This chain joins TRBV11-3 and TRBJ1-2; D may be TRBD1 (6 bases). Trimming shortened V by 5 bases and J by 8 bases, and 12 bases separated the two germline ends. The CDR3 totals 12 residues. The germline V gene encodes CDR1 SGHNT and CDR2 YENEEA. CDR3 sequence: CASSPGGGGYTF. The DNA of the CDR3 is TGTGCCAGCAGCCCCGGGGGGGGCGGCTACACCTTC.

V usage is TRBV5-1 and J usage is TRBJ2-3, with 15 bases aligning to TRBD2. The CDR3 has 17 residues. V shed 4 bases, J shed 6 bases, and the junction held 9 bases outside the gene matches. In germline, CDR1 is SGHRS, CDR2 YFSETQ. CDR3 loop: CASSRGLAGGPGDTQYF. CDR3 sequence (DNA): TGCGCCAGCAGCCGTGGACTAGCGGGAGGGCCAGGTGATACGCAGTATTTT.

CDR3 nucleotides: TGCGCCAGCAGCCAGCGGGACAGGGGACCTTATTTCCGCCGCTCTGGGGCCAACGTCCTGACTTTC. Protein product: CASSQRDRGPYFRRSGANVLTF. The genes are TRBV4-3 and TRBJ2-6; 10 bases agree with TRBD1. Germline V lookup: CDR1 LGHNA, CDR2 YSLEER. The CDR3 runs 22 residues. V was pared by 3 bases and J by 0 bases, with 17 bases of the junction left unmatched.

The chain couples TRBV14 to TRBJ2-1, with 7 bases that match TRBD2. The V and J ends lost 4 bases and 7 bases, in that order; junction bases with no gene match: 16. From germline, CDR1 is SGHDN and CDR2 FVKESK. The CDR3 is made up of 17 amino acids. The DNA of the CDR3 is TGTGCCAGCAGCCGCCACACGGGCGGGGGAGGAGGGAATGAGCAGTTCTTC. Translating gives CASSRHTGGGGGNEQFF.

This chain joins TRBV7-3 and TRBJ2-7; TRBD2 aligns across 10 bases. The CDR3 totals 14 residues. V was pared by 3 bases and J by 6 bases, with 5 bases of the junction left unmatched. Germline values: CDR1 SGHTA, CDR2 FQGTGA. CDR3 in DNA: TGTGCCAGCAGCTTGGCTAGCGGGAGCGCCGAGCAGTACTTC. Residues: CASSLASGSAEQYF. Together with reference TRBV7-3 and TRBJ2-7, the CDR3 gives the full variable domain: GAGVSQTPSNKVTEKGKYVELRCDPISGHTALYWYRQSLGQGPEFLIYFQGTGAADDSGLPNDRFFAVRPEGSVSTLKIQRTERGDSAVYLCASSLASGSAEQYFGPGTRLTVT.

The chain links TRBV9 to TRBJ2-2; 10 bases line up with TRBD2. The germline V gene has CDR1 SGDLS and CDR2 YYNGEE. There are 16 residues in the CDR3. The junction had 5 bases not matched to a gene; V was cut back by 0 bases and J by 6 bases. CDR3 protein: CASSVDASGRSGELFF. In DNA, the CDR3 is TGTGCCAGCAGCGTAGATGCTAGCGGGAGATCCGGGGAGCTGTTTTTT.

V and J are TRBV2 and TRBJ2-3, with 10 nucleotides matching TRBD2. Germline-derived CDR1 and CDR2 are SNHLY and FYNNEI. With V trimmed by 5 bases and J by 4 bases, 21 bases remained unmatched. CDR3 length: 20 residues. The CDR3 DNA sequence: TGTGCCAGCAGTACCCCGAGGGGGCGGAGAGCTAGCGGGAGATCAGATACGCAGTATTTT. This codes for CASSTPRGRRASGRSDTQYF.